These 17 T cell receptor beta chains were all obtained from the same sample, sequenced in a study of T cells expressing NK-cell markers (dated by TCRdb to the early 2020s). Receptor amplification or capture employed 5' RACE. The reads were generated on an Illumina HiSeq 2000. TCRdb reprocessed the reads, reporting each CDR3 protein sequence once and no DNA. The table held for this sample gives approximately 460,000 distinct CDR3 sequences. The ten most abundant clones make up approximately 6.8% of the sample. The sample was blood T cells: a sorted CD56 or NKG2C T cell subset, CD4+ or CD8+ T cells, or bulk PBMC T cells (not recorded which). The receptors shown here come from a woman between 18 and 70 years old in good health.

V is TRBV23-1 and J is TRBJ2-3; the D gene TCRdb calls, TRBD2, cannot be checked with no DNA. TRBV23-1 is given ORF status, its function remaining uncertain. CDR3 length: 17 amino acids. CDR3: CASSQSGGGRAADTQYF.

J is TRBJ1-1 and V is TRBV5-4. The length of the CDR3 is 13 residues. Germline CDR1 and CDR2: SGHNT and YYREEE (reference sequence). CDR3 in amino acids: CASSPRVNTEAFF.

V is TRBV12-3 or TRBV12-4 and J is TRBJ2-5; there is no DNA to check the TCRdb D call of TRBD1. The CDR3 is 15 amino acids. CDR3 in amino acids: CASCPLGQEKMTQYF.

J is TRBJ2-2 and V is TRBV5-1; the D call of TRBD2 rests on TCRdb alone, since no DNA is present to check it. Germline CDR1 and CDR2: SGHRS and YFSETQ. The CDR3 is 20 amino acids. Here the CDR3 reads CASSAGPTSGARERLGELFF.

J is TRBJ2-1 and V is TRBV10-3. Germline V gene sequence: CDR1 ENHRY, CDR2 SYGVKD. The CDR3 has 11 amino acids. The CDR3 here is CAITRHNEQFF.

V gene TRBV6-2 or TRBV6-3 combines with J gene TRBJ2-1; TCRdb designates TRBD1, a call that cannot be tested without DNA. The CDR3 runs 13 residues. Germline CDR1 MNHEY, CDR2 SVGEGT. CDR3 region: CASRGTGEGEQFF.

The chain joins TRBV19 to TRBJ1-5; TCRdb's assignment of TRBD1 cannot be checked, as there is no DNA. In germline, CDR1 is LNHDA, CDR2 SQIVND (reference sequence). CDR3 length: 16 residues. The CDR3 reads CASSVQQGARAQPQHF.

The CDR3 loop is CASSLGLPAYNEQFF. The chain recombines TRBV7-2 with TRBJ2-1; checking the TCRdb D call of TRBD2 is not possible without DNA. Germline V CDR1 and CDR2: SGHTA, FQGNSA. CDR3 length: 15 residues.

The chain recombines TRBV20-1 with TRBJ2-1; as DNA is missing, the TRBD2 call by TCRdb cannot be tested. The germline V gene has CDR1 DFQATT and CDR2 SNEGSKA (reference sequence). The CDR3 length is 14 residues. CDR3 amino acids: CSALAGSSYNEQFF.

This chain connects TRBV6-5 to TRBJ2-5; TCRdb's D gene call, TRBD2, goes unchecked for lack of DNA. Per germline, CDR1 MNHEY and CDR2 SVGAGI. The CDR3 contains 15 residues. CDR3 region: CASSYGREGQETQYF.

The gene calls are TRBV5-4 and TRBJ2-1; there is no DNA to check the TCRdb D call of TRBD2. Germline V gene data show CDR1 as SGHNT and CDR2 as YYREEE (reference sequence). This CDR3 is 18 amino acids long. The CDR3 loop reads CASSLARGASEQYNEQFF.

The CDR3 protein is CASSPWTGSNQPQHF. V usage is TRBV27 and J usage is TRBJ1-5; as DNA is missing, the TRBD1 call by TCRdb cannot be tested. The CDR3 has 15 residues. Germline CDR1 MNHEY, CDR2 SMNVEV (reference sequence).

The chain has TRBV20-1 and TRBJ1-1. The length of the CDR3 is 11 residues. Germline V gives CDR1 DFQATT, CDR2 SNEGSKA (reference sequence). This CDR3 reads CSANGDTEAFF.

The CDR3 loop is CATSVVDGTEAFF. This chain uses TRBV24-1 with TRBJ1-1. The CDR3 extends over 13 amino acids. Germline lookup yields CDR1 KGHDR and CDR2 SFDVKD.

V and J are TRBV24-1 and TRBJ2-1. The CDR3 length is 14 residues. Germline-derived CDR1 and CDR2 are KGHDR and SFDVKD. CDR3 loop: CATSASWLTNEQFF.

The chain is built from TRBV4-3 and TRBJ1-1; the TCRdb call, TRBD1, lacks DNA for checking. CDR3 length: 15 residues. CDR1 and CDR2 from the germline V gene are LGHNA and YSLEER. The CDR3: CASSQDVQGRTEAFF.

This sequence joins TRBV18 and TRBJ2-7. The CDR3 spans 14 residues. The germline V gene encodes CDR1 KGHSH and CDR2 LQKENI. The CDR3 region is CASSPDPSPYEQYF.